The clone carrying this T cell receptor beta chain appeared a few times. Its antigen is as yet unknown. In TCRdb, the RT-PCR reads were re-called with MiXCR into one record per CDR3 protein. The sample carries 750,000 to 850,000 distinct CDR3 sequences, 18% recorded once. These data belong to a study of response to subunit inactivated influenza vaccine. Overall study results and limits: Few new T cells, the authors suggested, are recruited by each seasonal influenza vaccination.

CDR1 is KGHDR and CDR2 is SFDVKD in the germline V gene. V lost 3 bases, J lost 8 bases, and 19 bases lay in between. The CDR3 has 16 residues. The V call is TRBV24-1, the J call TRBJ2-1; possibly TRBD1 or TRBD2 for D (5 bases each). The sample was PBMCs from blood, taken more than 4 days after vaccination. This TCR derives from a man between 45 and 60 years old who received an inactivated influenza vaccine. The CDR3 DNA sequence: TGTGCCACCAGTGATCCGGGACGAAGAGCCAGCGATGAGCAGTTCTTC. The encoded protein is CATSDPGRRASDEQFF.